This T cell receptor beta chain was captured in a study of blood T cell repertoires in COVID-19. Study information: Italy, Spain and the United States were the sources of the convalescent and acute COVID-19 samples. Sources were T cells, B-cell-depleted T cells, or PBMCs; the material itself was cDNA or gDNA.

Profiling relied on immunoSEQ multiplex PCR, and the TCRdb table lists in-frame clones only, not all of them. The sample has fewer than 350,000 clones; 65% to 90% are singletons. CDR1 and CDR2 from the germline V gene are SGHRS and YFSETQ. The CDR3 consists of 14 residues. V lost 5 bases to trimming and J lost 2 bases, with 13 bases between them. The sequence derives from a human donor in a cohort sampled during active COVID-19. The genes are TRBV5-1 and TRBJ1-2; D is unresolved. Sequenced input: peripheral blood. The CDR3 sequence: CASRVAVANYGYTF. The CDR3 DNA is TGCGCCAGCAGGGTGGCGGTGGCGAACTATGGCTACACCTTC. The full variable domain, in which reference TRBV5-1 and TRBJ1-2 provide the parts outside the CDR3, is KAGVTQTPRYLIKTRGQQVTLSCSPISGHRSVSWYQQTPGQGLQFLFEYFSETQRNKGNFPGRFSGRQFSNSRSEMNVSTLELGDSALYLCASRVAVANYGYTFGSGTRLTVV.